This entry describes one T cell receptor beta chain. Other DNA sequences in this sample translate to the same CDR3. Source study methods: Amplified reference gene primers provided the basis for estimating nucleated cell counts. Profiled with immunoSEQ multiplex PCR; TCRdb holds only in-frame clones, not every one. Clonal size and the V and J genes are those of that table, whereas D and trimming came from the DNA. The sample comprises about 88,000 clones, around nine tenths of which are singletons, and roughly 1.7% rests with the top ten. The data are from a study of blood T cell repertoires in COVID-19. Study-wide background: Acute-phase and convalescent COVID-19 samples originated in the United States, Italy and Spain.

Trimming took 1 base from V and 2 from J; bases not matched to a gene: 1. The CDR3 has 14 amino acids. CDR1 SEHNR and CDR2 FQNEAQ come from the germline V gene (reference sequence). This receptor was taken from a man in his fifties or sixties with acute or convalescent COVID-19. The V gene is TRBV7-9, the J gene TRBJ2-5, with 7 bases aligning to TRBD2. The sequenced sample was peripheral blood. CDR3 sequence reads: CASSLGGLQETQYF. In DNA, the CDR3 is TGTGCCAGCAGCTTAGGGGGACTACAAGAGACCCAGTACTTC. The full variable domain, its missing parts supplied by reference TRBV7-9 and TRBJ2-5, is DTGVSQNPRHKITKRGQNVTFRCDPISEHNRLYWYRQTLGQGPEFLTYFQNEAQLEKSRLLSDRFSAERPKGSFSTLEIQRTEQGDSAMYLCASSLGGLQETQYFGPGTRLLVL.